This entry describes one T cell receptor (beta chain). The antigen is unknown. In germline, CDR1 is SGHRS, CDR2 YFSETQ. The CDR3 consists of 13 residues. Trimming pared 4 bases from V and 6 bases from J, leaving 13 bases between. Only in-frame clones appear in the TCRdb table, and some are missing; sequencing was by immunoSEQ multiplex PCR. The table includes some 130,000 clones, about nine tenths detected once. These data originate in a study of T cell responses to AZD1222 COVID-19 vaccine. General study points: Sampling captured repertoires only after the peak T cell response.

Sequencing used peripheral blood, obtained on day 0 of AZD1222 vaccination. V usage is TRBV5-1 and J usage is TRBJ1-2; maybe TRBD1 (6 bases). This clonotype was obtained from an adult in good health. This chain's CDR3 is CASSIQGGDGYTF. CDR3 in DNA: TGCGCCAGCAGCATACAGGGAGGTGATGGCTACACCTTC.